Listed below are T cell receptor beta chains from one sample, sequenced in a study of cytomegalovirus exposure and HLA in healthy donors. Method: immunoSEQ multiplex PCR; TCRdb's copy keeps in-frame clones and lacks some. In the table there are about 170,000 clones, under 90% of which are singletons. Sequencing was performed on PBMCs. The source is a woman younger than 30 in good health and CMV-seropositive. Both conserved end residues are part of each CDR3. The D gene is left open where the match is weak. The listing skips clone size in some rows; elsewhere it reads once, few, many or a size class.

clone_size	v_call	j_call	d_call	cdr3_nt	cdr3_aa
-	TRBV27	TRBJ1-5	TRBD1	TGTGCCAGCAGTGAAAAGACAGGGGGCGTTCAGCCCCAGCATTTT	CASSEKTGGVQPQHF
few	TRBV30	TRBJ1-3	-	TGTGCCTGGAGTGTACTGGGAAACACCATATATTTT	CAWSVLGNTIYF
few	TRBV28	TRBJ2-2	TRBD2	TGTGCCAGCAGTTCTCTTCCCGGGACTAGCGGGACCACCGGGGAGCTGTTTTTT	CASSSLPGTSGTTGELFF
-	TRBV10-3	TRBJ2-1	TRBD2	TGTGCCATCAGTGAAGGGCTAGCGGGCTACAATGAGCAGTTCTTC	CAISEGLAGYNEQFF
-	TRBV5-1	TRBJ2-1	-	TGCGCCAGCAGCTCCGGGCTAGCGACCTACAATGAGCAGTTCTTC	CASSSGLATYNEQFF
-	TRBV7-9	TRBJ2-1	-	TGTGCCAGCAGCCTCGGGGACAATGAGCAGTTCTTC	CASSLGDNEQFF
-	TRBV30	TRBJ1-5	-	TGTGCCTGGAGTAACAGGGGCAATCAGCCCCAGCATTTT	CAWSNRGNQPQHF
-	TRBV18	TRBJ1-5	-	TGTGCCAGCTCACCAAGCTTCAATCAGCCCCAGCATTTT	CASSPSFNQPQHF
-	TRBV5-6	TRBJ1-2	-	TGTGCCAGCAGCCTGGGAGTGGGACTGAGAGGCTACACCTTC	CASSLGVGLRGYTF
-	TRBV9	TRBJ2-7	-	TGTGCCAGCAGCGGGAGGGACAGCTCCTACGAGCAGTACTTC	CASSGRDSSYEQYF
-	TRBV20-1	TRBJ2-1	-	TGCAGTATGGCTTACAATGAGCAGTTCTTC	CSMAYNEQFF
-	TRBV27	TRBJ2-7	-	TGTGCCAGCAGTTTACGGGACACCACCTACGAGCAGTACTTC	CASSLRDTTYEQYF
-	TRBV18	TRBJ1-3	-	TGTGCCAGCTCACCGGGACGGGAGAACACCATATATTTT	CASSPGRENTIYF
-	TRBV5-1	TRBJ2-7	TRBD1	TGCGCCAGCAGCCCGACCGGGACAGGGACCTACGAGCAGTACTTC	CASSPTGTGTYEQYF
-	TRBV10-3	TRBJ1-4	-	TGTGCCATCAGTGCCGGACAAGATGAAAAACTGTTTTTT	CAISAGQDEKLFF
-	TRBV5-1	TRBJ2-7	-	TGCGCCAGCAGCTTGGATGTGACAGATCCCTACGAGCAGTACTTC	CASSLDVTDPYEQYF
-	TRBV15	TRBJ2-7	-	TGTGCCACCAGCCGCGGGACAGTTTTACCCTACGAGCAGTACTTC	CATSRGTVLPYEQYF
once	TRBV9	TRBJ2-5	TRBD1	TGTGCCAGCAGCCCCGAGGCAGGGGGCGGCGAGACCCAGTACTTC	CASSPEAGGGETQYF
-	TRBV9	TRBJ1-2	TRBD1	TGTGCCAGCAGCGGCGACAGGGCCGCGGGCTATGGCTACACCTTC	CASSGDRAAGYGYTF
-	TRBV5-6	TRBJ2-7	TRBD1	TGTGCCAGCAGCAGTACGGGACAGCCCTCGTACGAGCAGTACTTC	CASSSTGQPSYEQYF